This T cell receptor (beta chain) was sequenced in a study of blood T cell repertoires in COVID-19. Looking at the study overall: The cDNA or gDNA used as material had been derived from T cells, B-cell-depleted T cells, or PBMCs.

Original methodology: Counts of nucleated cells, estimated from reference gene primer amplification, were obtained. This table comes from immunoSEQ multiplex PCR, and its TCRdb copy is limited to in-frame clones, with some not included. That table gives V, J and clone size, and the DNA gave D and trimming. Of under 400,000 clones in the sample, roughly 87% are singletons; the top ten hold under 5%. Seattle patients were enrolled while actively infected and followed longitudinally. The CDR3 runs to 15 residues. Germline CDR1 and CDR2: MGHDK and SYGVNS. Germline trimming cut 3 bases from V and 2 bases from J; bases unmatched to any gene: 6.

This receptor was obtained from a woman aged 55-75 years with COVID-19, enrolled during active disease. V is TRBV25-1 and J is TRBJ2-5, with 7 nucleotides matching TRBD1. Sequenced input: peripheral blood. The CDR3 reads CASSETGSLQETQYF. The CDR3, as DNA: TGTGCCAGCAGTGAGACAGGGAGCCTGCAAGAGACCCAGTACTTC.